The clone carrying this TCR beta chain occurred many times. This sample is drawn from a study of molecular identifiers for immune sequencing clone quantification. Germline V gene data show CDR1 as PRHDT and CDR2 as FYEKMQ (reference sequence). The length of the CDR3 is 12 residues. V shed 6 bases and J 6 bases; nucleotides not matched to a gene: 5. TCRdb re-analysed the PCR reads in MiXCR, keeping a single row per CDR3 protein. The sample lists approximately 20,000 distinct CDR3 sequences; about a fifth were seen once. Material: naive CD8+ T cells from blood, with Jurkat cell RNA spiked in. The subset was: FACS-sorted CD8+CD4-CCR7+CD45RA+ naive T cells. The clonotype comes from a human donor in good health. Some libraries in this study had Jurkat cell RNA spiked in. The rearrangement links TRBV13 to TRBJ2-7, with 7 bases that match TRBD1. The CDR3 protein is CASRGTGVEQYF. CDR3 nucleotides: TGTGCCAGCAGAGGTACAGGGGTCGAGCAGTACTTC.